The 5 T cell receptor beta chains in this list originate from one sample, sequenced in a study of cytomegalovirus exposure and HLA in healthy donors. Both 60 Vbeta primers and 13 Jbeta primers went into the PCR. Measured with immunoSEQ multiplex PCR; TCRdb has only the in-frame clones, and not every one. The sample yields approximately 160,000 clones, 68% seen once. The sample taken for sequencing was PBMCs. These receptors all stem from a woman aged 40 to 50 in good health and CMV-seropositive.

This sequence joins TRBV19 and TRBJ1-5; D gene ambiguous. The CDR3 contains 13 residues. Germline CDR1 and CDR2: LNHDA and SQIVND (reference sequence). Trimming shortened V by 5 bases and J by 2 bases, and 7 bases separated the two germline ends. The CDR3 loop reads CASSSGGNQPQHF. The CDR3, as DNA: TGTGCCAGTAGTTCCGGGGGCAATCAGCCCCAGCATTTT.

With respect to this clone: At one boundary the junction diverges from the germline segment, which might be a read error. The rearrangement uses TRBV5-1 and TRBJ2-5; D gene uncertain. Germline CDR1 reads SGHRS; CDR2 reads YFSETQ. This CDR3 spans 13 amino acids. The CDR3 nucleotides read TGCGCCAGCAGCTACACTACTCAAGAGACCCAGCACTTC. Protein: CASSYTTQETQHF.

This clone was counted only a few times. The chain couples TRBV27 to TRBJ1-1; D remains unclear. There are 13 residues in the CDR3. Trimming shortened V by 3 bases and J by 0 bases, and 5 bases separated the two germline ends. The germline CDR1 and CDR2 sequences are MNHEY and SMNVEV (reference sequence). The CDR3 here is CASSFYLNTEAFF. The CDR3 DNA is TGTGCCAGCAGTTTTTACTTGAACACTGAAGCTTTCTTT.

The chain links TRBV18 to TRBJ1-1, with D possibly matching TRBD1 (5 bases). This CDR3 has 13 amino acids. Germline CDR1 KGHSH, CDR2 LQKENI. Trimming took 4 bases from V and 1 from J, leaving 7 bases between them. In DNA form, the CDR3 reads TGTGCCAGCTCACACGACAGGAACACTGAAGCTTTCTTT. It codes for CASSHDRNTEAFF.

A remark on this clone: One junction end disagrees with the germline gene, perhaps due to a read error. The genes are TRBV18 and TRBJ1-2; D perhaps matches TRBD1 (6 bases). CDR3 length equals 15 residues. The germline V gene encodes CDR1 KGHSH and CDR2 LQKENI. The CDR3 nucleotides read TGTGCCAGCTCCCGGACAGAGAGAGCTAACTATGGCTACCCCTTC. Translation gives CASSRTERANYGYPF.